This T cell receptor beta chain was captured by sequencing in a study of blood T cell repertoires in COVID-19. Background on the study: The United States, Italy and Spain were the sources of the acute and convalescent COVID-19 samples. Sample material is recorded as cDNA or gDNA derived from T cells, B-cell-depleted T cells, or PBMCs.

Authors' analysis steps: Reference gene primer amplification in the assay estimated nucleated cell counts. Repertoires were generated with immunoSEQ multiplex PCR, while TCRdb's copy carries only in-frame clones and drops some. D and trimming come from the DNA, and the V and J calls and clone size come from that table. Of 140,000 to 150,000 clones listed, roughly 86% were seen once; the top ten hold approximately 2%. This CDR3 spans 14 amino acids. Per the germline V gene, CDR1 is SNHLY and CDR2 is FYNNEI. J was trimmed by 6 bases and V by 10 bases; bases with no gene match: 8. This chain joins TRBV2 and TRBJ1-6, with 8 nucleotides matching TRBD1. The TCR was taken from a man between 65 and 85 years old with acute or convalescent COVID-19. Sequenced: peripheral blood. Here the CDR3 reads CATRTGNRNSPLHF. Here the CDR3 DNA reads TGTGCCACCCGGACAGGGAATCGTAATTCACCCCTCCACTTT.